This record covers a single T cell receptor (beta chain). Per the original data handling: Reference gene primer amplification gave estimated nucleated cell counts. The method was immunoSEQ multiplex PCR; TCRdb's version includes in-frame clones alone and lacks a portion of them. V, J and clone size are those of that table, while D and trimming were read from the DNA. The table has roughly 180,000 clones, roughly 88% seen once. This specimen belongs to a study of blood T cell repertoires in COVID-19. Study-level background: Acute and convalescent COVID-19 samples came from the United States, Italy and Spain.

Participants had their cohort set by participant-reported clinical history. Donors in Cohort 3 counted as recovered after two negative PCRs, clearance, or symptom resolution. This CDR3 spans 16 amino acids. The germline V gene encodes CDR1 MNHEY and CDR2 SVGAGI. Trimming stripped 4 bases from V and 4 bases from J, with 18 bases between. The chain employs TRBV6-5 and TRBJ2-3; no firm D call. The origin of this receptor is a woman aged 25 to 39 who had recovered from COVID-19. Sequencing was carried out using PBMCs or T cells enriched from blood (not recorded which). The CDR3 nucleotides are TGTGCCAGCAGTTTTATAAATTTCGGGTCTGCAGATACGCAGTATTTT. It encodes CASSFINFGSADTQYF.